This TCR beta chain comes out of a study of CD8+CD57+ T cells in acquired aplastic anemia. At the level of the study: DNA recovered from sorted CD4+ and CD8+ cells had a mean of approximately 3.4 ug. Study-wide points: The study identified roughly 29 CD8+ CDR3 sequences shared by patients and controls. Patients showed no significant difference from controls in CD8+ Simpson's diversity.

This CDR3 spans 15 amino acids. V lost 5 bases to trimming and J lost 7 bases; unmatched junction nucleotides: 9. CDR1 and CDR2 (germline): SNHLY, FYNNEI. The template used for profiling TCR beta VDJ and CDR3 was genomic DNA. TCRdb reprocessed the reads with MiXCR, giving one entry per CDR3 protein. The repertoire holds hundreds of thousands of distinct CDR3 sequences, around a third seen once, with less than 0.85% in the top ten. Sequencing was done on patients that had shown CD8+CD57+ cell expansion by flow cytometry. No therapy had been given to the patients at the time of blood sampling. The table lists this clonotype with a few counts. Its target is not known.

This chain connects TRBV2 to TRBJ1-4; 8 bases agree with TRBD1. Sequenced material: sorted CD4+, CD8+, or CD8+CD57+ T cells (not recorded which) from PBMCs. The source of this sequence is a human donor with aplastic anemia. The CDR3, as DNA: TGTGCCAGCAGTCAGCCCGGACAGGGTTTTGAAAAACTGTTTTTT. This sequence encodes CASSQPGQGFEKLFF.